The 27 T cell receptor beta chains presented below share a single source sample, sequenced in a study of cytomegalovirus exposure and HLA in healthy donors. The PCR used 60 Vbeta and 13 Jbeta primers. Assay: immunoSEQ multiplex PCR; the TCRdb copy retains only in-frame clones and omits some. Of 140,000 to 150,000 clones in the sample, around three quarters are singletons; the top ten hold approximately 6.3%. The sample consisted of PBMCs. Receptors originate from a woman aged 40-49 years in good health and CMV-seropositive.

This sequence joins TRBV7-9 and TRBJ1-2; D possibly corresponds to TRBD1 (6 bases). Germline values: CDR1 SEHNR, CDR2 FQNEAQ (reference sequence). The CDR3 is made up of 15 amino acids. V lost 6 bases and J lost 2, with 16 bases in between. In DNA form, the CDR3 reads TGTGCCAGCAGTTCCTGGCTGAGGGGGAACTATGGCTACACCTTC. As protein: CASSSWLRGNYGYTF. The complete variable domain, with remaining parts taken from reference TRBV7-9 and TRBJ1-2, reads DTGVSQNPRHKITKRGQNVTFRCDPISEHNRLYWYRQTLGQGPEFLTYFQNEAQLEKSRLLSDRFSAERPKGSFSTLEIQRTEQGDSAMYLCASSSWLRGNYGYTFGSGTRLTVV.

The V gene is TRBV7-2, the J gene TRBJ1-5; no firm D call. V was trimmed by 2 bases and J by 0 bases, leaving 8 bases between them. The CDR3 is 15 amino acids. Germline CDR1 SGHTA, CDR2 FQGNSA. The CDR3 sequence is CASSLSLYSNQPQHF. The CDR3 nucleotides read TGTGCCAGCAGCTTATCCCTATATAGCAATCAGCCCCAGCATTTT.

CDR3 in amino acids: CASSPGRQISDGYTF. CDR3 bases: TGCGCCAGCAGCCCCGGGCGACAGATATCTGATGGCTACACCTTC. This chain uses TRBV4-1 with TRBJ1-2; weak D call: TRBD1 (5 bases). Trimming took off 4 bases at V and 6 bases at J, with 18 bases between the two ends. The CDR3 length is 15 residues. Germline lookup yields CDR1 MGHRA and CDR2 YSYEKL.

V usage is TRBV5-4 and J usage is TRBJ1-2, with a tentative D call TRBD1 (5 bases). Trimming stripped 4 bases from V and 2 bases from J, with 15 bases between. Per the germline V gene, CDR1 is SGHNT and CDR2 is YYREEE (reference sequence). CDR3 length equals 15 residues. The DNA of the CDR3 is TGTGCCAGCAGCCCCGGGGGGGGTGACAACTATGGCTACACCTTC. The encoded protein is CASSPGGGDNYGYTF.

A note on this clone: A read error may account for a junction end that differs from germline. Distinct nucleotide sequences in the sample also encode this CDR3. This chain joins TRBV6-1 and TRBJ1-6; D remains ambiguous. Germline CDR1 is MNHNS and CDR2 is SASEGT. The length of the CDR3 is 14 residues. The CDR3 DNA reads TGTGCCAGCACTCCGACTCTTCTTAATTCACCTCTCCACTTT. This encodes CASTPTLLNSPLHF.

The DNA of the CDR3 is TGTGCCAGCAGCTCGGGTGACCGGGACAGGGGGCGTTGGGGCACAGATACGCAGTATTTT. This codes for CASSSGDRDRGRWGTDTQYF. The genes are TRBV7-6 and TRBJ2-3; TRBD1 matches 12 bases. In germline, CDR1 is SGHVS, CDR2 FNYEAQ. The CDR3 has 20 amino acids. The V gene end was trimmed by 4 bases and the J gene end by 1 base; junction bases not matched to a gene: 15.

The CDR3 bases are TGCGCCAGCAGCTGGGCTACGGGGTTATCTAGCACAGATACGCAGTATTTT. Amino acids: CASSWATGLSSTDTQYF. The chain combines TRBV5-1 with TRBJ2-3, with D possibly being TRBD2 (5 bases). This CDR3 spans 17 amino acids. From germline, CDR1 is SGHRS and CDR2 YFSETQ. Trimming took off 3 bases at V and 0 bases at J, with 17 bases between the two ends.

The chain has TRBV7-2 and TRBJ2-4; possible D gene TRBD1, 7 bases. This CDR3 spans 14 amino acids. CDR1 SGHTA and CDR2 FQGNSA come from the germline V gene. V dropped 5 bases and J dropped 9 bases, with 17 bases sitting between them. In DNA, the CDR3 is TGTGCCAGCAGCCCCAGGCAGGGGGGAGGCATTCAGTACTTC. It is translated as CASSPRQGGGIQYF.

This sequence joins TRBV19 and TRBJ1-2; the match to TRBD1 covers 9 bases. The CDR3 totals 15 residues. V was pared by 1 base and J by 5 bases, with 5 bases of the junction left unmatched. Germline CDR1 is LNHDA and CDR2 is SQIVND (reference sequence). The CDR3 loop reads CASSIGTGAKYGYTF. The CDR3 DNA is TGTGCCAGTAGTATAGGGACAGGGGCGAAGTATGGCTACACCTTC.

A note on this clone: Other nucleotide sequences from this sample produce the same CDR3. The rearrangement links TRBV19 to TRBJ1-5; TRBD1 is a possible D gene (5 bases). V was clipped by 2 bases and J by 2 bases, with 7 bases between them. The CDR3 has 14 amino acids. The germline gives CDR1 LNHDA, CDR2 SQIVND (reference sequence). CDR3 protein: CASSIQGGNQPQHF. The CDR3 coding sequence is TGTGCCAGTAGTATACAGGGCGGCAATCAGCCCCAGCATTTT.

The chain carries TRBV5-6 and TRBJ2-1; D is uncertain. The CDR3 has 12 residues. Trimming pared 2 bases from V and 3 bases from J, leaving 3 bases between. Looked up from germline, CDR1 is SGHDT and CDR2 is YYEEEE. The DNA for the CDR3 is TGTGCCAGCAGCTTCGTCTACAATGAGCAGTTCTTC. Translation: CASSFVYNEQFF.

This clone came up a few times. The chain recombines TRBV4-2 with TRBJ2-1; 8 nucleotides line up with TRBD2. Germline V gene lookup returns CDR1 LGHNA and CDR2 YNFKEQ. Trimming at V came to 0 bases and at J to 0 bases, leaving 7 bases not matched to a gene. The CDR3 length is 18 residues. The DNA for the CDR3 is TGTGCCAGCAGCCAAGATTGGGCGGGGGGATCCTCCTACAATGAGCAGTTCTTC. Translating gives CASSQDWAGGSSYNEQFF.

The CDR3 protein is CASSQLTSGGGETQYF. The CDR3, as DNA: TGCGCCAGCAGCCAACTGACTAGCGGGGGGGGAGAGACCCAGTACTTC. The V call is TRBV4-1, the J call TRBJ2-5; the match to TRBD2 covers 14 bases. Germline loops: CDR1 MGHRA, CDR2 YSYEKL. V gave up 2 bases and J gave up 4 bases; unmatched junction bases: 3. There are 16 residues in the CDR3.

The chain employs TRBV29-1 and TRBJ1-1, with D tentatively TRBD1 (5 bases). Trimming shortened V by 6 bases and J by 9 bases, and 20 bases separated the two germline ends. Germline assignment: CDR1 SQVTM and CDR2 ANQGSEA. The CDR3 is 13 residues long. DNA for the CDR3: TGCAGCGTGAACCGTGGACGCGGGGCCCAAGCTTTCTTT. As protein: CSVNRGRGAQAFF.

Only a few counts were recorded for this clone. The chain employs TRBV5-1 and TRBJ2-3; maybe TRBD1 (6 bases). Between the trimmed V and J ends, which lost 4 bases and 1 base, there was a span of 13 bases. This CDR3 is built from 15 residues. CDR1 is SGHRS and CDR2 is YFSETQ in the germline V gene. CDR3 bases: TGCGCCAGCAGCCACGGGGCAGGGGGCACAGATACGCAGTATTTT. It encodes CASSHGAGGTDTQYF. The full variable domain, in which reference TRBV5-1 and TRBJ2-3 provide the parts outside the CDR3, is KAGVTQTPRYLIKTRGQQVTLSCSPISGHRSVSWYQQTPGQGLQFLFEYFSETQRNKGNFPGRFSGRQFSNSRSEMNVSTLELGDSALYLCASSHGAGGTDTQYFGPGTRLTVL.

This clone came up a few times. The gene calls are TRBV6-5 and TRBJ1-6; D is uncertain. Germline CDR1 and CDR2: MNHEY and SVGAGI. The CDR3 runs to 15 residues. V was pared by 5 bases and J by 7 bases, with 15 bases between. DNA for the CDR3: TGTGCCAGCAGTCCCCCAGGAGGGAGGAATTCACCCCTCCACTTT. Translating gives CASSPPGGRNSPLHF.

A single count supports this clone. V usage is TRBV7-9 and J usage is TRBJ1-4; D is undetermined. Looked up from germline, CDR1 is SEHNR and CDR2 is FQNEAQ (reference sequence). The CDR3 is made up of 11 amino acids. V was clipped by 8 bases and J by 7 bases, with 8 bases between them. The CDR3 sequence: CASGLGEKLFF. The CDR3 coding sequence is TGTGCCAGCGGGCTGGGTGAAAAACTGTTTTTT.

On this clone itself: This sample also contains other DNA sequences that code for the same CDR3. The rearrangement uses TRBV7-9 and TRBJ1-1; D is unclear. The germline V gene encodes CDR1 SEHNR and CDR2 FQNEAQ (reference sequence). With 1 base removed from V and 0 bases from J, the gap between germline ends came to 6 bases. This CDR3 region has 14 residues. CDR3: CASSLDILNTEAFF. CDR3 sequence (DNA): TGTGCCAGCAGCTTAGATATCCTGAACACTGAAGCTTTCTTT.

The rearrangement links TRBV7-9 to TRBJ2-3, with 12 positions matching TRBD1. The CDR3 consists of 17 residues. Germline lookup yields CDR1 SEHNR and CDR2 FQNEAQ (reference sequence). With V trimmed by 5 bases and J by 3 bases, 9 bases remained unmatched. The CDR3 DNA follows: TGTGCCAGCAGCCCACCCTTGGGACAGGGGGCTACAGATACGCAGTATTTT. Encoded protein: CASSPPLGQGATDTQYF.

The V gene is TRBV28, the J gene TRBJ1-2; 7 bases are shared with TRBD1. Germline CDR1 MDHEN, CDR2 SYDVKM. V shed 2 bases, J shed 5 bases, and the junction held 5 bases outside the gene matches. This CDR3 spans 14 amino acids. CDR3 coding DNA: TGTGCCAGCAGTTTACCCCAGACAGGGTATGGCTACACCTTC. Encoded protein: CASSLPQTGYGYTF.

This chain links TRBV7-9 with TRBJ2-7, with 8 nucleotides matching TRBD1. Germline V gene sequence: CDR1 SEHNR, CDR2 FQNEAQ (reference sequence). V shed 5 bases and J 3 bases; nucleotides not matched to a gene: 12. This CDR3 has 16 residues. CDR3 sequence reads: CASSTIGQGRFYEQYF. CDR3 nucleotides: TGTGCCAGCAGCACTATAGGACAGGGTCGATTCTACGAGCAGTACTTC.

V usage is TRBV7-9 and J usage is TRBJ2-1; 10 bases agree with TRBD2. The CDR3 is 17 residues long. The germline CDR1 and CDR2 sequences are SEHNR and FQNEAQ (reference sequence). V lost 5 bases to trimming and J lost 4 bases; unmatched junction nucleotides: 11. CDR3 nucleotides: TGTGCCAGCAGCACAGTTAGCGGGGGGATTCGGTACAATGAGCAGTTCTTC. Its translation: CASSTVSGGIRYNEQFF. The full variable domain, with the rest looked up from reference TRBV7-9 and TRBJ2-1, is DTGVSQNPRHKITKRGQNVTFRCDPISEHNRLYWYRQTLGQGPEFLTYFQNEAQLEKSRLLSDRFSAERPKGSFSTLEIQRTEQGDSAMYLCASSTVSGGIRYNEQFFGPGTRLTVL.

The chain is built from TRBV9 and TRBJ2-7, with 11 bases lining up with TRBD1. The CDR3 extends over 15 amino acids. CDR1 is SGDLS, CDR2 YYNGEE, per germline. Trimming at V came to 4 bases and at J to 4 bases, leaving 7 bases not matched to a gene. The CDR3 nucleotides read TGTGCCAGCAGCACCATAGGGGACAGGGGGTACGAGCAGTACTTC. This codes for CASSTIGDRGYEQYF. The full variable domain, with the rest looked up from reference TRBV9 and TRBJ2-7, is DSGVTQTPKHLITATGQRVTLRCSPRSGDLSVYWYQQSLDQGLQFLIQYYNGEERAKGNILERFSAQQFPDLHSELNLSSLELGDSALYFCASSTIGDRGYEQYFGPGTRLTVT.

This clone was counted between two and nine times. The chain has TRBV5-1 and TRBJ2-1, with unresolved D. Trimming removed 0 bases at V and 8 bases at J, with 12 bases between. CDR1 and CDR2 from the germline V gene are SGHRS and YFSETQ. The CDR3 is 14 residues long. CDR3 sequence (DNA): TGCGCCAGCAGCTTGGGACACCCCAGTGATGAGCAGTTCTTC. Amino acid sequence: CASSLGHPSDEQFF.

This clone turned up a few times. The genes are TRBV2 and TRBJ2-2; D not certain. Germline V gene data show CDR1 as SNHLY and CDR2 as FYNNEI. Trimming removed 0 bases from V and 4 bases from J, with 9 bases in between. The CDR3 totals 15 residues. In DNA form, the CDR3 reads TGTGCCAGCAGTGAAGCGCCGTCAGGCACCGGGGAGCTGTTTTTT. Protein product: CASSEAPSGTGELFF.

The V gene is TRBV28, the J gene TRBJ2-7, with 9 bases lining up with TRBD1. Unmatched junction bases numbered 7, after V lost 7 bases and J lost 3 bases. Germline V gene lookup returns CDR1 MDHEN and CDR2 SYDVKM. The CDR3 covers 14 residues. The CDR3: CASTRRDRVYEQYF. The DNA for the CDR3 is TGTGCCAGCACCCGCCGGGACAGGGTCTACGAGCAGTACTTC.

The chain uses TRBV7-3 and TRBJ1-6; 9 bases map to TRBD1. V shed 2 bases, J shed 7 bases, and the junction held 0 bases outside the gene matches. Germline V lookup: CDR1 SGHTA, CDR2 FQGTGA. The CDR3 extends over 14 amino acids. Here the CDR3 DNA reads TGTGCCAGCAGCTTAGGGACAGGGAATTCACCCCTCCACTTT. This translates into CASSLGTGNSPLHF.